This record looks at one T cell receptor beta chain sequence and its context. As yet, its antigen is unknown. This sample was taken from a study of cytomegalovirus exposure and HLA in healthy donors. PCR employed 60 Vbeta and 13 Jbeta primers. Libraries were prepared by immunoSEQ multiplex PCR; TCRdb keeps only in-frame clonotypes and omits some of them. The sample includes some 180,000 clones, 78% seen only once; the top ten take about 3.1%. Germline V gene lookup returns CDR1 KGHSH and CDR2 LQKENI. Losses at the gene ends were 3 bases for V and 8 bases for J; bases not matched to a gene: 3. CDR3 length: 13 residues. Study-level findings and limits: In a later analysis, TCR beta V- and J-gene trimming showed a link to a missense DCLRE1C variant. Earlier analysis found most TCR beta V segments productive about 87% or about 30% of the time.

The source of this sequence is a female donor in good health and CMV-seronegative. The sequencing sample was made of PBMCs. The J gene is TRBJ2-1, the V gene TRBV18; 8 bases are shared with TRBD1. In DNA, the CDR3 is TGTGCCAGCTCACCGGCAGGGGGCCATGAGCAGTTCTTC. Translation gives CASSPAGGHEQFF. Full variable domain (missing parts from reference TRBV18 and TRBJ2-1): NAGVMQNPRHLVRRRGQEARLRCSPMKGHSHVYWYRQLPEEGLKFMVYLQKENIIDESGMPKERFSAEFPKEGPSILRIQQVVRGDSAAYFCASSPAGGHEQFFGPGTRLTVL.